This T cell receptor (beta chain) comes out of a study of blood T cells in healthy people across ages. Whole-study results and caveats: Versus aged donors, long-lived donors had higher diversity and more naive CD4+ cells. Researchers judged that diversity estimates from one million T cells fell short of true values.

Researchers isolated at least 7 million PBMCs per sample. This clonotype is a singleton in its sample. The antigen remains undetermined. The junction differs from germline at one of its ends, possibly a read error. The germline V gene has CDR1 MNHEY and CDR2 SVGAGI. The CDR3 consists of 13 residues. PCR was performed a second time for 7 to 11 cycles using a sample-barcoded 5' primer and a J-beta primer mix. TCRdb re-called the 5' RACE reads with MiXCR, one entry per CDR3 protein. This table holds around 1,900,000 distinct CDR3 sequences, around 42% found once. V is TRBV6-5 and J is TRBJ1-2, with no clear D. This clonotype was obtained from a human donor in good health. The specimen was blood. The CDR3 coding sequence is TGTGCCAGCAGTTACGGGCAGGTTGGTGGCCACACCTTC. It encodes CASSYGQVGGHTF.